What follows are 12 T cell receptor beta chains derived from one specimen sequenced in a study of T cell responses to AZD1222 COVID-19 vaccine. Clones were sequenced by immunoSEQ multiplex PCR, and TCRdb holds only the in-frame ones, with some missing. The sample lists 95,000 to 150,000 clones; almost 95% were seen once. The sample consisted of peripheral blood, taken on day 0 of AZD1222 vaccination. The receptors shown here come from an adult in good health.

The chain recombines TRBV15 with TRBJ2-1; 9 bases map to TRBD2. The length of the CDR3 is 15 residues. V trimming: 8 bases; J trimming: 5 bases; junction bases outside the gene matches: 10. Germline CDR1 reads LNHNV; CDR2 reads YYDKDF (reference sequence). CDR3 residues: CATGRASGTNNEQFF. The CDR3 nucleotides are TGTGCCACCGGGCGGGCTAGCGGGACGAACAATGAGCAGTTCTTC. Complete variable domain (other parts from reference TRBV15 and TRBJ2-1): DAMVIQNPRYQVTQFGKPVTLSCSQTLNHNVMYWYQQKSSQAPKLLFHYYDKDFNNEADTPDNFQSRRPNTSFCFLDIRSPGLGDTAMYLCATGRASGTNNEQFFGPGTRLTVL.

The chain couples TRBV11-2 to TRBJ1-3; D is unclear. The CDR3 spans 14 residues. CDR1 and CDR2 (germline): SGHAT, FQNNGV. The V gene lost 6 bases and the J gene lost 0 bases, with 9 bases spanning the gap. CDR3 protein: CASRPRGSGNTIYF. The CDR3 nucleotides read TGTGCCAGCAGACCCCGAGGCTCTGGAAACACCATATATTTT.

V usage is TRBV19 and J usage is TRBJ1-1; D call uncertain. V lost 5 bases, J lost 4 bases, and 14 bases lay in between. This CDR3 is 14 amino acids long. In germline, CDR1 is LNHDA, CDR2 SQIVND (reference sequence). CDR3 sequence reads: CASSRTTESTEAFF. The CDR3 DNA reads TGTGCCAGTAGTCGAACCACGGAGAGCACTGAAGCTTTCTTT.

J is TRBJ2-3 and V is TRBV4-1; 8 bases match TRBD2. The CDR3 extends over 14 amino acids. Germline assignment: CDR1 MGHRA and CDR2 YSYEKL. Trimming removed 8 bases from V and 2 bases from J; junction bases left unmatched: 6. CDR3: CASSTGGSTDTQYF. The CDR3 DNA sequence: TGCGCCAGCTCGACGGGGGGGTCCACAGATACGCAGTATTTT.

The chain is built from TRBV7-2 and TRBJ2-1, with a possible D match to TRBD2 (5 bases). In germline, CDR1 is SGHTA, CDR2 FQGNSA. This CDR3 region has 15 residues. V was clipped by 1 base and J by 4 bases, with 11 bases between them. In nucleotides, the CDR3 is TGTGCCAGCAGCTTAGTGGGAGTAGGGTACAATGAGCAGTTCTTC. Protein: CASSLVGVGYNEQFF.

This rearrangement joins TRBV2 to TRBJ1-2; maybe TRBD1 (5 bases). Germline V gene lookup returns CDR1 SNHLY and CDR2 FYNNEI. The CDR3 extends over 14 amino acids. V was clipped by 4 bases and J by 4 bases, with 13 bases between them. The CDR3 DNA sequence: TGTGCCAGCAGTGCTAGCCGGGGGGGCTATGGCTACACCTTC. Amino acids: CASSASRGGYGYTF.

This clone showed up just once. The chain combines TRBV28 with TRBJ1-5, with D hard to call. The CDR3 totals 14 residues. The V end was cut by 5 bases, the J end by 4 bases, with 12 bases between. CDR1 and CDR2 (germline): MDHEN, SYDVKM. For the CDR3, the DNA is TGTGCCAGCAGTCTCCATTTGGGTAATCAGCCCCAGCATTTT. This encodes CASSLHLGNQPQHF.

The chain is built from TRBV5-1 and TRBJ2-5; no firm D call. V was clipped by 0 bases and J by 4 bases, with 10 bases between them. The CDR3 length is 14 residues. Germline V gives CDR1 SGHRS, CDR2 YFSETQ. For the CDR3, the DNA is TGCGCCAGCAGCTTGGGCACCCCGGGAGAGACCCAGTACTTC. Protein: CASSLGTPGETQYF.

This clone was seen a handful of times. V usage is TRBV7-9 and J usage is TRBJ2-5; D ambiguous. CDR1 and CDR2 from the germline V gene are SEHNR and FQNEAQ (reference sequence). The CDR3 consists of 13 residues. Trimming left V 2 bases short and J 2 bases short, with 6 bases between. The CDR3 sequence is CASSLRVQETQYF. Here the CDR3 DNA reads TGTGCCAGCAGCTTAAGGGTACAAGAGACCCAGTACTTC.

The CDR3 sequence: CASSTRENTEAFF. In DNA, the CDR3 is TGTGCCAGCAGTACCCGGGAGAACACTGAAGCTTTCTTT. This rearrangement joins TRBV6-2 or TRBV6-3 to TRBJ1-1; D is ambiguous. Germline V gene sequence: CDR1 MNHEY, CDR2 SVGEGT. The CDR3 runs 13 residues. The V end lost 5 bases, the J end lost 1 base, and 8 bases lay between the germline ends.

This rearrangement joins TRBV24-1 to TRBJ1-5, with no clear D. Per the germline V gene, CDR1 is KGHDR and CDR2 is SFDVKD. V lost 3 bases to trimming and J lost 4 bases, with 3 bases between them. This CDR3 has 12 residues. The CDR3 sequence: CATSDPNQPQHF. The DNA for the CDR3 is TGTGCCACCAGTGATCCAAATCAGCCCCAGCATTTT.

The CDR3 nucleotides read TGTGCCACCAGCCCTGTTAAGGCGGCCGGCTACACCTTC. Translation: CATSPVKAAGYTF. The genes are TRBV15 and TRBJ1-2; no definite D call. V was shortened by 5 bases and J by 8 bases, with 15 bases between the two germline ends. Germline V gives CDR1 LNHNV, CDR2 YYDKDF (reference sequence). This CDR3 is 13 amino acids long.